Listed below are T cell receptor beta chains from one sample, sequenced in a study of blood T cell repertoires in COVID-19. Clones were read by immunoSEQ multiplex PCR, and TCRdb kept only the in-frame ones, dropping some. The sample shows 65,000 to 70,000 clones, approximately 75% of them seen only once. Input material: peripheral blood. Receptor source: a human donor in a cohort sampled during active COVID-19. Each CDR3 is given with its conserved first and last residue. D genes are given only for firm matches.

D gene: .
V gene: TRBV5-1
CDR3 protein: CASSFYQGREETQYF

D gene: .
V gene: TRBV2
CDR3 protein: CASSERVGFAKNIQYF

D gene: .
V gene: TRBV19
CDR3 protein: CASRAKGTNEKLFF

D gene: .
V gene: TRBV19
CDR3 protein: CASSSKTVFSGNTIYF

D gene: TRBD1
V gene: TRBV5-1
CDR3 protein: CASSTGQGAKSSGYTF

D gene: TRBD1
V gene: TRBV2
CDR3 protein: CASSGQGVAGANVLTF

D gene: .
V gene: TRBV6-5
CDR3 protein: CASSPSGVAEQYF

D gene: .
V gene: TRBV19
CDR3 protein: CAPNTGQGYTF

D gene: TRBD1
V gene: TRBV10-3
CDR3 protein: CAISESFGQGAAGYTF

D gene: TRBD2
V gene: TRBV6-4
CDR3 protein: CASSGRGGSYNEQFF

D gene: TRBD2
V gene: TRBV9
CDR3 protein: CASSVGLATNTDTQYF

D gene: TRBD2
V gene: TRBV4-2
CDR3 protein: CASSPRKGLAGGNEQFF

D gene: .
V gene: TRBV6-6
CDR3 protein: CASSYEGGTGELFF

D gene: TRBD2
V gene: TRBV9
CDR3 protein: CASSAGLAGPYEQYF

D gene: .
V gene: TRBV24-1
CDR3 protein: CATLAAQSYEQYF

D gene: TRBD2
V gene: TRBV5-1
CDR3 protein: CASSGGLIELQNTGELFF

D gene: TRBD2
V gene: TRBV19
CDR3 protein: CASTRTSGRAGETQYF

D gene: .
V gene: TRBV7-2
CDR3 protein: CASSRPGNSDTQYF

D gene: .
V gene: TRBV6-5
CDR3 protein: CASSEVSGANVLTF

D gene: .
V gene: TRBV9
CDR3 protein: CASRERLESTDTQYF

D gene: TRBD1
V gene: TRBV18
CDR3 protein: CASSLLDRGFEKLFF

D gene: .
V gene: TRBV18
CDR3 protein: CASSVISTDTQYF

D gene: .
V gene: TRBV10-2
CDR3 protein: CASRSGPYEQYF

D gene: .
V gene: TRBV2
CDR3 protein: CASTRPRGTQYF

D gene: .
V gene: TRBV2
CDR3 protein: CASSETRDNEQFF

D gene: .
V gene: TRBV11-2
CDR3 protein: CASSLEVGSYEQYF

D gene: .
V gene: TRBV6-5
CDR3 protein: CASAGTSGNTIYF

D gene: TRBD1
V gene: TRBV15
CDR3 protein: CATSGIRQGGTGELFF

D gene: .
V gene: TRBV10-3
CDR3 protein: CAISDPFSRASYEQYF

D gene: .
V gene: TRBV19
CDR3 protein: CASSIVGQLGYTF

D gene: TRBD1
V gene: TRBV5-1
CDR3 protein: CASSLAIEGAREKLFF

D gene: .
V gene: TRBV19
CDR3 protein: CASQPGPRRGAQYF

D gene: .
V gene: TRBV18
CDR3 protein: CASSPSDQGHSPLHF

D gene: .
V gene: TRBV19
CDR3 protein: CASSISLGQSPTGELFF

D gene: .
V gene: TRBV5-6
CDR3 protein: CASSFRSRGYEQYF

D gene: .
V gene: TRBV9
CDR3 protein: CASTLSYNSPLHF

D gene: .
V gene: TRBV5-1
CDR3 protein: CASSLMKRTEAFF

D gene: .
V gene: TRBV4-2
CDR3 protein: CASSQDRTETYEQYF

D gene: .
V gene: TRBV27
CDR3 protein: CASSFQGRETQYF

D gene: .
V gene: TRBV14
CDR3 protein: CASSRLNRAVGANEAFF

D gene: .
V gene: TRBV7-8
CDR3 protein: CASSFRQATNEKLFF

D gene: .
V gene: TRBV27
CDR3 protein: CASSFRGRSPLHF

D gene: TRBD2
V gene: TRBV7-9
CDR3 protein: CASTAWTSGRFDEQFF

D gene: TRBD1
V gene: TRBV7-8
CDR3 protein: CASSFGTGASNEQYF

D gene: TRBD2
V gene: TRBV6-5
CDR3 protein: CASSRAGPTDTQYF

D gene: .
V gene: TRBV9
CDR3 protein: CASSVAGDSPLHF